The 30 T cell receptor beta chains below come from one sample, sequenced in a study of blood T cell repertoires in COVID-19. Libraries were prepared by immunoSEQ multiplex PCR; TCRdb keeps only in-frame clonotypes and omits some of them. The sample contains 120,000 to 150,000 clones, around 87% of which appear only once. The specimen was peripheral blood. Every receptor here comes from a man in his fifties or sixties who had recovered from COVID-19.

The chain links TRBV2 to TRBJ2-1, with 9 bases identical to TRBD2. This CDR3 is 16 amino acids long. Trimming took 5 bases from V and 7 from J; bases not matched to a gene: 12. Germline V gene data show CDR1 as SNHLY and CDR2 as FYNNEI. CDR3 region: CASSKGAGGLRNEQFF. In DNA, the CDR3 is TGTGCCAGCAGTAAGGGCGCGGGGGGGTTGAGGAATGAGCAGTTCTTC.

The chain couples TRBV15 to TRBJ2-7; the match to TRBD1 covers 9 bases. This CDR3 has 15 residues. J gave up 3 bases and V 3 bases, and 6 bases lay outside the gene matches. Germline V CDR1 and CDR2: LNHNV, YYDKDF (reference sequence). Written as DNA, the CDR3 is TGTGCCACCAGCAGGATAAGGACAGGGGTCTACGAGCAGTACTTC. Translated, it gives CATSRIRTGVYEQYF.

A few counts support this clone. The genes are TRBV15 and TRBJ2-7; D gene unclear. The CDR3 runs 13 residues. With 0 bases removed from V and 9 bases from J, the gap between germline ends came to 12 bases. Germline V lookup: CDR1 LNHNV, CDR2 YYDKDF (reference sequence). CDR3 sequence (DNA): TGTGCCACCAGCAGAGATCAAGGCCGGGTGCAGTACTTC. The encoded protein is CATSRDQGRVQYF.

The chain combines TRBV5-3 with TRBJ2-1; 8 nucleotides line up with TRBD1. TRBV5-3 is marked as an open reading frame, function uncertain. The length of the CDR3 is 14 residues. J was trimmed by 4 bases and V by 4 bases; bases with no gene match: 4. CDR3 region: CARSPTGGYNEQFF. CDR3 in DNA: TGTGCCAGAAGCCCAACAGGGGGGTACAATGAGCAGTTCTTC.

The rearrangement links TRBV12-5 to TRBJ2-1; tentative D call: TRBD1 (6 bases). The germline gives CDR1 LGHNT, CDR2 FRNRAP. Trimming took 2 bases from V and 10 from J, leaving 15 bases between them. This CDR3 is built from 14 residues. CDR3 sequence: CASGLPMVGGEQFF. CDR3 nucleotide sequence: TGTGCTAGTGGTTTGCCGATGGTAGGGGGAGAGCAGTTCTTC.

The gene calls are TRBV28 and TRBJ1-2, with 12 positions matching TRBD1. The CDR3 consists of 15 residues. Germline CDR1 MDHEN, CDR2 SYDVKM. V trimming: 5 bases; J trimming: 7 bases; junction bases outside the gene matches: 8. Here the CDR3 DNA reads TGTGCCAGCAGTCCTACCGGGACAGGGGGCTCTGGCTACACCTTC. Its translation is CASSPTGTGGSGYTF.

The CDR3 DNA sequence: TGTGCCAGTAGTGTCCTGAGCAATCAGCCCCAGCATTTT. Its protein product is CASSVLSNQPQHF. This sequence joins TRBV19 and TRBJ1-5; D gene unclear. V was cut by 5 bases and J by 1 base, with 6 bases left in between. In germline, CDR1 is LNHDA, CDR2 SQIVND (reference sequence). CDR3 length: 13 amino acids.

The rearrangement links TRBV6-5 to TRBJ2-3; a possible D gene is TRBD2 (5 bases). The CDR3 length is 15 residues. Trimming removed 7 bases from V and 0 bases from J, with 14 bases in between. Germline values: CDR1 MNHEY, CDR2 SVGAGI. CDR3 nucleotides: TGTGCCAGCATCATAGGCGCGGGTAGCACAGATACGCAGTATTTT. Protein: CASIIGAGSTDTQYF.

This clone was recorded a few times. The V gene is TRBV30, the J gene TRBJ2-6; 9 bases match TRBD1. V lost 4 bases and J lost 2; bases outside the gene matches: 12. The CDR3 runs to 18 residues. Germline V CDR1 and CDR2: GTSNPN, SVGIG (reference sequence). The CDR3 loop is CAWTRGQGTIPGANVLTF. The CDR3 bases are TGTGCCTGGACCCGAGGACAGGGGACGATCCCTGGGGCCAACGTCCTGACTTTC.

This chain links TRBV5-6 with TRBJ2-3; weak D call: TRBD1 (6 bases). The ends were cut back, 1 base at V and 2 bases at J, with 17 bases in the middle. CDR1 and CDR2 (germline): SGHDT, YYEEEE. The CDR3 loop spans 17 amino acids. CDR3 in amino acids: CASSLFSGAHPTDTQYF. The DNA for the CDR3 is TGTGCCAGCAGCTTGTTCTCAGGGGCCCATCCCACAGATACGCAGTATTTT.

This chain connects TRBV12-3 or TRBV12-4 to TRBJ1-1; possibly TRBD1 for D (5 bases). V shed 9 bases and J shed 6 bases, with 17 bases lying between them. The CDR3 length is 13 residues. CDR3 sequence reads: CASQKEGPSEAFF. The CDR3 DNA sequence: TGTGCCAGTCAAAAGGAGGGACCCTCTGAAGCTTTCTTT.

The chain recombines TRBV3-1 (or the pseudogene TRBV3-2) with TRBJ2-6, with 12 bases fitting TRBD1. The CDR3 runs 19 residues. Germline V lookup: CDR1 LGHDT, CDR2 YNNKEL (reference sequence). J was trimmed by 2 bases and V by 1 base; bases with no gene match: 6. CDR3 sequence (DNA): TGTGCCAGCAGCCAAGTCCCGGGACAGGGGGCGCCTGGGGCCAACGTCCTGACTTTC. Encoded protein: CASSQVPGQGAPGANVLTF.

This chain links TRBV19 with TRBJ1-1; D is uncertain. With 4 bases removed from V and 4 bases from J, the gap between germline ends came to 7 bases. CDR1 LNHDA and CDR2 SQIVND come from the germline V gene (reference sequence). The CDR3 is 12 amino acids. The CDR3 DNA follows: TGTGCCAGTAGTAACGGTATCACTGAAGCTTTCTTT. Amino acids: CASSNGITEAFF. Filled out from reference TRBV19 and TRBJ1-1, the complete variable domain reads DGGITQSPKYLFRKEGQNVTLSCEQNLNHDAMYWYRQDPGQGLRLIYYSQIVNDFQKGDIAEGYSVSREKKESFPLTVTSAQKNPTAFYLCASSNGITEAFFGQGTRLTVV.

Here the CDR3 reads CASLMAANYGYTF. In DNA, the CDR3 is TGTGCCAGCCTGATGGCAGCTAACTATGGCTACACCTTC. This rearrangement joins TRBV2 to TRBJ1-2, with D unclear. The CDR3 is 13 residues long. With 8 bases removed from V and 0 bases from J, the gap between germline ends came to 10 bases. CDR1 is SNHLY and CDR2 is FYNNEI in the germline V gene.

CDR3: CASGTGGEGAFF. DNA of the CDR3: TGTGCCAGCGGGACAGGGGGGGAGGGAGCTTTCTTT. J is TRBJ1-1 and V is TRBV5-4; 11 positions agree with TRBD1. V lost 7 bases and J lost 10; bases outside the gene matches: 6. The CDR3 has 12 residues. CDR1 is SGHNT and CDR2 is YYREEE in the germline V gene (reference sequence).

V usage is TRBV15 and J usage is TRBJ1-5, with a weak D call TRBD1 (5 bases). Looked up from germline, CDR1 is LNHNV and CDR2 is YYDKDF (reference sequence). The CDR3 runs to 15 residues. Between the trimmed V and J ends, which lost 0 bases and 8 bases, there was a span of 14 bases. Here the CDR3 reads CATSRERSGGEPQHF. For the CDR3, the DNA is TGTGCCACCAGCAGAGAAAGGTCGGGGGGGGAGCCCCAGCATTTT.

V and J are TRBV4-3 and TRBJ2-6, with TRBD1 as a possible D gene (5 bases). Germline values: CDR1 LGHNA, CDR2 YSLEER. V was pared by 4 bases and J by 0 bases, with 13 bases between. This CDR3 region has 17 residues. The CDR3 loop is CASSPRARDSGANVLTF. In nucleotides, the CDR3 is TGCGCCAGCAGCCCACGGGCCAGGGACTCTGGGGCCAACGTCCTGACTTTC.

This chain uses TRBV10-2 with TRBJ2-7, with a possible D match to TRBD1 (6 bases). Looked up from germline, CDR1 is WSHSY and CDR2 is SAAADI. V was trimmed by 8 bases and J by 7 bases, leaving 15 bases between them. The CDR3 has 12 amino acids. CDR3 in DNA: TGCGCCAGCGGGACGTTGGGGGCAGAGCAGTACTTC. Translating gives CASGTLGAEQYF.

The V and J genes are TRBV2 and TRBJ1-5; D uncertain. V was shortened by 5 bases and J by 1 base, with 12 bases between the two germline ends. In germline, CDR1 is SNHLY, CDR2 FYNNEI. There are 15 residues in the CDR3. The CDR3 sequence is CASSMQARSNQPQHF. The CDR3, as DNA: TGTGCCAGCAGTATGCAGGCCCGGAGCAATCAGCCCCAGCATTTT.

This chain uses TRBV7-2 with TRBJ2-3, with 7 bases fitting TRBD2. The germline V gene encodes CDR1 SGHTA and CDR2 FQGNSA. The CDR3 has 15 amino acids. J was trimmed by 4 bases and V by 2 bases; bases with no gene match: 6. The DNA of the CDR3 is TGTGCCAGCAGCTTACAGGCGGGGGACCCAGATACGCAGTATTTT. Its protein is CASSLQAGDPDTQYF. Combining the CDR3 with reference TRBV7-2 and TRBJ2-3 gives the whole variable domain GAGVSQSPSNKVTEKGKDVELRCDPISGHTALYWYRQSLGQGLEFLIYFQGNSAPDKSGLPSDRFSAERTGGSVSTLTIQRTQQEDSAVYLCASSLQAGDPDTQYFGPGTRLTVL.

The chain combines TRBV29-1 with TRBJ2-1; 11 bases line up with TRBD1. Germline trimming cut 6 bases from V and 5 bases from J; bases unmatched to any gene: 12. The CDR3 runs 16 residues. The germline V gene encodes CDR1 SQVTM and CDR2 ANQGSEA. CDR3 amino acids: CSVAPSRTGGHNEQFF. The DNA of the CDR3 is TGCAGCGTAGCCCCGTCCCGGACAGGGGGCCACAATGAGCAGTTCTTC.

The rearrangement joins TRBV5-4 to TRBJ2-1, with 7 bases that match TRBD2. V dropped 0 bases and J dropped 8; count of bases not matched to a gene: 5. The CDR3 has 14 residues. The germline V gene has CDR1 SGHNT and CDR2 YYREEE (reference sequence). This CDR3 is CASSLATSVDEQFF. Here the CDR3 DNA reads TGTGCCAGCAGCTTGGCTACTAGCGTGGATGAGCAGTTCTTC. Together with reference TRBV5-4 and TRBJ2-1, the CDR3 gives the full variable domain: ETGVTQSPTHLIKTRGQQVTLRCSSQSGHNTVSWYQQALGQGPQFIFQYYREEENGRGNFPPRFSGLQFPNYSSELNVNALELDDSALYLCASSLATSVDEQFFGPGTRLTVL.

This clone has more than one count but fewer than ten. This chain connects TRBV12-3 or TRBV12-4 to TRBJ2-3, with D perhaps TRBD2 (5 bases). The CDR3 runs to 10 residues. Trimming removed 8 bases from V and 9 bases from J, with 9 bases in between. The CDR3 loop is CASPSGTQYF. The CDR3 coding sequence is TGTGCCAGCCCGTCGGGGACGCAGTATTTT.

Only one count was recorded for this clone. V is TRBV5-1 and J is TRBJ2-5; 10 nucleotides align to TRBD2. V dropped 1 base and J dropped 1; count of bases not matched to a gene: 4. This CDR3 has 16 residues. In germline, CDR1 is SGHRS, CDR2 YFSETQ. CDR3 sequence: CASSLLAGVSQETQYF. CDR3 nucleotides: TGCGCCAGCAGCTTGCTAGCGGGAGTTTCCCAAGAGACCCAGTACTTC.

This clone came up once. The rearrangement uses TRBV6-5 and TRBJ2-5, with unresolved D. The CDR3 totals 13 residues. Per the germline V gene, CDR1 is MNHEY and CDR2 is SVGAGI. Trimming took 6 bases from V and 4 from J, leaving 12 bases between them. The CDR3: CASSASSPETQYF. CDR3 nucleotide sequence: TGTGCCAGCAGCGCGTCCTCCCCAGAGACCCAGTACTTC.

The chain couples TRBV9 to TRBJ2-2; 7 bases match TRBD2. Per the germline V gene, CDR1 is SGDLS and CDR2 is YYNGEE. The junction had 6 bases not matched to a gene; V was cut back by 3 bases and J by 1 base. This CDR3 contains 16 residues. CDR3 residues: CASSAGLNKNTGELFF. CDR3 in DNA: TGTGCCAGCAGCGCGGGACTAAATAAGAACACCGGGGAGCTGTTTTTT.

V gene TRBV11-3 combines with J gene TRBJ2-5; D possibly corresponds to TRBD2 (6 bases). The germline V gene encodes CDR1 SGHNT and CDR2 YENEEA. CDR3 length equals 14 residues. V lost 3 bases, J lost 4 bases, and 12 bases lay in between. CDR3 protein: CASSFHRGSETQYF. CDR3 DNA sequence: TGTGCCAGCAGCTTCCATCGGGGGTCAGAGACCCAGTACTTC.

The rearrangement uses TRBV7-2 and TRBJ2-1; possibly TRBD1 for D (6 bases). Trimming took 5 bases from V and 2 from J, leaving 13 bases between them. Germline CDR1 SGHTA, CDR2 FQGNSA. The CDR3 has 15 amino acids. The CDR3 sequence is CASSTDSHPYNEQFF. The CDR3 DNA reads TGTGCCAGCAGCACGGACAGCCACCCCTACAATGAGCAGTTCTTC.

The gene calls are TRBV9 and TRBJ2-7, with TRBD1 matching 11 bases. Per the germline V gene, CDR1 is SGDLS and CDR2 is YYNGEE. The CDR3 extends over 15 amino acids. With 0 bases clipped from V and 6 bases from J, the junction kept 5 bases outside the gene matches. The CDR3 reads CASSVAGQGASEQYF. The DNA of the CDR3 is TGTGCCAGCAGCGTAGCCGGACAGGGGGCTAGCGAGCAGTACTTC.

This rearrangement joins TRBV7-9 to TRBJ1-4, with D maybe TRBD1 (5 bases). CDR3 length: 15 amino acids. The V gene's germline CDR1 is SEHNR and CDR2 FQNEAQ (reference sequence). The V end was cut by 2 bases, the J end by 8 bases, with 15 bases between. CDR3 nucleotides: TGTGCCAGCAGCTTACGGGGCAGGGAGGACGAAAAACTGTTTTTT. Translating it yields CASSLRGREDEKLFF.